A few counts support the clone carrying this TCR beta chain. Its antigen is not identified. Trimming cost V 5 bases and J 5 bases; bases outside gene matches: 14. Germline values: CDR1 KGHSH, CDR2 LQKENI. The CDR3 has 17 residues. Terminally differentiated effector memory CD45RA+ cells were left out of the naive CD8 fraction, which was CD45RO-negative and positively selected for CCR7. The assay used deep level. Sequencing used immunoSEQ multiplex PCR; TCRdb keeps in-frame clones, though not all of them. The sample includes about 820,000 clones, roughly 92% seen only once; the top ten take around 24%. This specimen belongs to a study of shared clonotypes between healthy human individuals. Turning to the study itself: CD8 memory received one plate per donor, CD8 naive two, CD4 memory three and CD4 naive three.

Regarding the study as a whole: Depth was large, yet rarefaction showed that sorted-subset sequencing was incomplete. Across subsets, estimated richness was generally greater for naive than for memory populations.

This TCR derives from a man aged 30 to 39 in good health. Sequenced input: naive CD8+ T cells sorted from blood. V and J are TRBV18 and TRBJ1-4; 7 bases line up with TRBD1. Written as DNA, the CDR3 is TGTGCCAGCTCAACTCCGGGACAGTTGGCGCGGAATGAAAAACTGTTTTTT. This codes for CASSTPGQLARNEKLFF.